This paragraph covers one T cell receptor beta chain sequence. The sample is drawn from a study of shared clonotypes between healthy human individuals. The overall study: CD8 memory received one plate per donor, CD8 naive two, CD4 memory three and CD4 naive three.

The material for each subset, its genomic DNA, was split evenly across several immunoSEQ plates. In the original workflow: Junction-only sequences produced by ImmunoSEQ had no quality scores, so filtering differed. Libraries were prepared by immunoSEQ multiplex PCR; TCRdb keeps only in-frame clonotypes and omits some of them. V, J and clone size derive from that table, while D and trimming were established from the DNA sequence. Of about 580,000 clones in the sample, roughly 98% are singletons; the top ten hold 0.3% to 0.35%. Positively selected for CCR7, the CD45RO-negative cells used as naive CD8 cells excluded terminally differentiated effector memory CD45RA+ cells. CDR3 size: 18 residues. V lost 4 bases to trimming and J lost 0 bases, with 19 bases between them. The germline V gene has CDR1 SNHLY and CDR2 FYNNEI.

Source material: naive CD8+ T cells sorted from blood. The receptor was derived from a young man in good health. This chain links TRBV2 with TRBJ2-4; maybe TRBD1 (5 bases). Here the CDR3 reads CASSVSIQAPSAKNIQYF. The CDR3 DNA sequence: TGTGCCAGCAGTGTATCAATACAGGCTCCCTCAGCCAAAAACATTCAGTACTTC.